The present TCR beta chain was sequenced within a study of T cells after posttransplantation cyclophosphamide. Profiling relied on immunoSEQ multiplex PCR, and the TCRdb table lists in-frame clones only, not all of them. The data show some 13,000 clones, with none appearing a single time. Treatment was busulfan-fludarabine conditioning, a marrow graft, and cyclophosphamide on days +3 and +4. Broader study findings: Later blood repertoires were often dominated by clones from the donor CD8+ memory compartment. After PTCy, TRB diversity resembled that of CNI/methotrexate controls. TRB overlap between skin or GI tissue T cells and blood was limited.

The CDR3 is made up of 17 amino acids. Losses at the gene ends were 5 bases for V and 7 bases for J; bases not matched to a gene: 17. Per germline, CDR1 MNHEY and CDR2 SMNVEV (reference sequence). The table lists this clone with a few counts. Its antigen remains unidentified. The rearrangement joins TRBV27 to TRBJ1-5, with TRBD1 matching over 7 bases. This sequence originates from a female patient aged 35 to 55 who received an allogeneic stem cell transplant from a related donor, was CMV-positive, and had acute GVHD only. Some T cells could come from the graft donor. Sequencing was performed on PBMCs, taken after allogeneic stem cell transplant with posttransplant cyclophosphamide. The DNA of the CDR3 is TGTGCCAGCAGTCCCATATCCTTGGGACAGACGTGGCAGCCCCAGCATTTT. Its protein is CASSPISLGQTWQPQHF.